This T cell receptor beta chain was sequenced for a study of blood T cell repertoires in COVID-19. As for the study in general: Collection of acute and convalescent COVID-19 samples took place in the United States, Italy and Spain. PBMCs, B-cell-depleted T cells, or T cells were the source of the cDNA or gDNA that made up the material.

Authors' data handling: Amplification of reference gene primers was used by the study to estimate nucleated cell counts. Assay: immunoSEQ multiplex PCR; the TCRdb copy retains only in-frame clones and omits some. V and J calls and clone size come straight from that table; D and trimming were deduced from the DNA. The sample contains 150,000 or so clones, 91% of which appear only once. This TCR derives from a man aged 50 to 59 with acute or convalescent COVID-19. The material sequenced was peripheral blood.

Here the CDR3 reads CASSLGAYEKLFF. The CDR3, as DNA: TGTGCCAGCAGCTTAGGGGCTTATGAAAAACTGTTTTTT. The chain combines TRBV7-2 with TRBJ1-4; D gene uncertain. In germline, CDR1 is SGHTA, CDR2 FQGNSA. V lost 1 base, J lost 6 bases, and 6 bases lay in between. The CDR3 is made up of 13 amino acids.